This T cell receptor beta chain was observed in a study of blood T cells in healthy people across ages. Study-level findings and limits: Unsorted PBMCs blocked a conclusive comparison of naive and antigen-experienced cells.

Donation came from healthy Caucasian individuals in Russia who were aged roughly 6 to 100. Per-sample PBMC isolation yielded at least 6.5 million cells. As concerns this clonotype: Its antigen is currently unknown.

The authors ran a second PCR of about 7 to 12 cycles using a sample-barcoded 5' primer and a J-beta primer mix. A template-switch adaptor that had 12 random nucleotides put a tag on each cDNA molecule. Via MiXCR, TCRdb re-called the 5' RACE reads, giving one row per CDR3 protein. The table has about 1.6 million distinct CDR3 sequences, 30% to 35% seen once; the top ten hold approximately 10%. The CDR3 sequence is 14 residues long. Deletions cut 3 bases from V and 3 bases from J, with 11 bases between. The TCR sequence derives from a woman aged 25 to 39 in good health. The chain carries TRBV12-3 or TRBV12-4 and TRBJ1-2; tentatively, D is TRBD1 (6 bases). Sequencing input: blood. CDR3 in DNA: TGTGCCAGCAGTTTGTTCGGGGGCTACTATGGCTACACCTTC. Its translation is CASSLFGGYYGYTF.